Listed below are T cell receptor beta chains from one sample, sequenced in a study of T cells after posttransplantation cyclophosphamide. Only in-frame clones appear in the TCRdb table, and some are missing; sequencing was by immunoSEQ multiplex PCR. The table shows some 10,000 clones, with roughly 80% occurring only once. The starting material was PBMCs, obtained about 1,700 days after allogeneic stem cell transplant with posttransplant cyclophosphamide. The receptors come from a female patient in her 50s who received an allogeneic stem cell transplant from a related donor, was CMV-positive, and had no GVHD. Some T cells may arise from the graft donor. CDR3s include the opening cysteine and the closing phenylalanine or tryptophan. Fields, in order: V gene, J gene, D gene, clone size, CDR3 protein, CDR3 DNA. D genes are given only for firm matches. The size field is filled for only some rows; it gives once, few, many or a size class.

>TRBV5-1|TRBJ2-7|.|.
CASSRDTYSYEQYF
TGCGCCAGCAGCCGGGACACCTACTCCTACGAGCAGTACTTC
>TRBV6-5|TRBJ2-5|.|.
CASSYGHTSQETQYF
TGTGCCAGCAGTTACGGCCATACCTCTCAAGAGACCCAGTACTTC
>TRBV19|TRBJ2-3|TRBD1|.
CASSISRTGSPSGTDTQYF
TGTGCCAGTAGTATCAGCCGGACAGGGAGCCCCTCAGGCACAGATACGCAGTATTTT
>TRBV27|TRBJ2-7|.|.
CASSLSGGGRLSYEQYF
TGTGCCAGCAGTTTATCAGGGGGGGGCAGACTCTCCTACGAGCAGTACTTC
>TRBV30|TRBJ2-1|TRBD2|few
CAWSAPPVSSGRQFF
TGTGCCTGGAGTGCTCCGCCCGTATCTAGCGGGAGACAGTTCTTC
>TRBV6-1|TRBJ2-2|.|.
CASSEGAGWSSGELFF
TGTGCCAGCAGTGAAGGGGCAGGGTGGAGCTCCGGGGAGCTGTTTTTT
>TRBV7-8|TRBJ2-1|.|.
CASSLLPSYNEQFF
TGTGCCAGCAGCTTACTGCCTAGTTACAATGAGCAGTTCTTC
>TRBV4-1|TRBJ1-1|TRBD1|.
CASSQTGGNTEAFF
TGCGCCAGCAGCCAGACAGGGGGGAACACTGAAGCTTTCTTT
>TRBV4-3|TRBJ2-3|.|.
CASSQGGQPTDTQYF
TGCGCCAGCAGCCAAGGGGGGCAGCCCACAGATACGCAGTATTTT
>TRBV7-9|TRBJ2-7|.|.
CASSLEIGGEQYF
TGTGCCAGCAGCTTAGAAATAGGGGGAGAGCAGTACTTC
>TRBV10-3|TRBJ2-7|.|.
CAINRGGEQYF
TGTGCCATCAATAGGGGTGGCGAGCAGTACTTC
>TRBV7-2|TRBJ1-2|.|few
CASRSAGAYGYTF
TGTGCCAGCAGGTCAGCGGGGGCCTATGGCTACACCTTC
>TRBV10-3|TRBJ2-2|.|.
CAISESGEWRGTGELFF
TGTGCCATCAGTGAGTCCGGGGAGTGGAGGGGCACCGGGGAGCTGTTTTTT
>TRBV5-1|TRBJ2-5|.|.
CASSQQETQYF
TGCGCCAGCAGCCAACAAGAGACCCAGTACTTC
>TRBV5-1|TRBJ1-3|.|.
CASSLGQPGSGNTIYF
TGCGCCAGCAGCTTGGGACAGCCTGGCTCTGGAAACACCATATATTTT
>TRBV11-3|TRBJ2-1|.|.
CASSLGRVNEQFF
TGTGCCAGCAGCTTAGGTCGGGTCAATGAGCAGTTCTTC
>TRBV9|TRBJ2-1|TRBD2|.
CASSETSESYNEQFF
TGTGCCAGCAGCGAGACTAGCGAGTCCTACAATGAGCAGTTCTTC
>TRBV18|TRBJ1-1|.|.
CASSPVGGTTTEAFF
TGTGCCAGCTCACCGGTAGGGGGTACAACGACTGAAGCTTTCTTT
>TRBV14|TRBJ2-2|.|few
CASSLTGRRAGELFF
TGTGCCAGCAGCCTGACAGGGAGGAGAGCCGGGGAGCTGTTTTTT
>TRBV7-2|TRBJ2-5|TRBD2|.
CASSPGTSGSGETQYF
TGTGCCAGCAGCCCCGGGACTAGCGGGAGCGGAGAGACCCAGTACTTC
>TRBV6-5|TRBJ2-7|TRBD2|.
CASSYQTGGYEQYF
TGTGCCAGCAGCTACCAAACGGGAGGCTACGAGCAGTACTTC
>TRBV7-9|TRBJ2-5|.|.
CASSREKLTQYF
TGTGCCAGCAGCCGAGAGAAGTTAACCCAGTACTTC
>TRBV7-9|TRBJ2-1|.|.
CASSYDNRPFF
TGTGCCAGCAGCTACGACAATCGCCCGTTCTTC
>TRBV19|TRBJ1-3|.|.
CASSGYRTSGNTIYF
TGTGCCAGTAGTGGCTACAGGACGTCCGGAAACACCATATATTTT
>TRBV6-5|TRBJ2-7|.|.
CASSYFGSSYEQYF
TGTGCCAGCAGTTACTTCGGGAGCTCCTACGAGCAGTACTTC
>TRBV13|TRBJ2-1|TRBD2|.
CASSPPPPSGRFNEQFF
TGTGCCAGCAGCCCTCCCCCCCCTAGCGGGAGATTCAATGAGCAGTTCTTC
>TRBV27|TRBJ2-7|TRBD1|.
CASSYRGPNSYEQYF
TGTGCCAGCAGTTACAGGGGGCCCAACTCCTACGAGCAGTACTTC
>TRBV27|TRBJ2-7|.|.
CASSFRFTQEQYF
TGTGCCAGCAGTTTTCGGTTCACCCAAGAGCAGTACTTC
>TRBV5-1|TRBJ2-3|TRBD2|.
CASSFSREGPRGQYF
TGCGCCAGCAGCTTCTCCCGGGAGGGCCCGAGGGGGCAGTATTTT
>TRBV6-1|TRBJ1-1|TRBD1|.
CASTMDRGRTEAFF
TGTGCCAGCACCATGGACAGGGGGCGTACTGAAGCTTTCTTT
>TRBV2|TRBJ2-7|.|.
CASSDPQVQYF
TGTGCCAGCAGTGATCCGCAGGTTCAGTACTTC
>TRBV9|TRBJ2-2|.|.
CASSVGGGQLSAGELFF
TGTGCCAGCAGCGTAGGAGGAGGACAGTTGTCCGCCGGGGAGCTGTTTTTT
>TRBV6-1|TRBJ2-7|.|.
CASRINTGVYEQYF
TGTGCCAGCAGGATTAACACAGGAGTCTACGAGCAGTACTTC
>TRBV29-1|TRBJ1-4|TRBD1|.
CSVARWDREGYTGEKLFF
TGCAGCGTCGCTAGATGGGACAGAGAGGGGTACACGGGGGAAAAACTGTTTTTT
>TRBV7-3|TRBJ2-2|.|few
CASSLIGIRVAGELFF
TGTGCCAGCAGCTTAATCGGGATTAGGGTGGCCGGGGAGCTGTTTTTT
>TRBV9|TRBJ2-7|TRBD2|.
CASSVVSGSDEQYF
TGTGCCAGCAGCGTAGTTAGCGGGAGCGACGAGCAGTACTTC
>TRBV28|TRBJ1-5|.|.
CASSLPRMEGVSNQPQHF
TGTGCCAGCAGTTTACCCCGGATGGAGGGAGTGAGCAATCAGCCCCAGCATTTT
>TRBV29-1|TRBJ1-2|.|.
CSAGGGQNYGYTF
TGCAGCGCCGGGGGGGGGCAGAACTATGGCTACACCTTC
>TRBV6-5|TRBJ2-6|.|few
CASREMGAEANVLTF
TGTGCCAGCAGGGAAATGGGGGCGGAGGCCAACGTCCTGACTTTC
>TRBV6-5|TRBJ2-7|.|.
CASSYVSGGEQYF
TGTGCCAGCAGTTACGTGTCGGGCGGGGAGCAGTACTTC
>TRBV7-8|TRBJ2-3|TRBD2|.
CASSLGSGEQYF
TGTGCCAGCAGCTTAGGTAGCGGGGAGCAGTATTTT
>TRBV6-5|TRBJ2-1|TRBD2|.
CASSKSSGRNEQFF
TGTGCCAGCAGTAAATCTAGCGGGAGAAATGAGCAGTTCTTC
>TRBV29-1|TRBJ1-2|.|.
CSVGLGEVYGYTF
TGCAGCGTAGGGTTAGGGGAAGTCTATGGCTACACCTTC
>TRBV25-1|TRBJ2-5|.|once
CASSTLFGGTQYF
TGTGCCAGCAGTACCCTCTTCGGGGGGACCCAGTACTTC
>TRBV5-6|TRBJ2-7|TRBD2|.
CASSPWGGTEGDEQYF
TGTGCCAGCAGCCCCTGGGGGGGGACGGAAGGGGACGAGCAGTACTTC
>TRBV19|TRBJ1-3|.|.
CASSPGINSGNTIYF
TGTGCCTCGTCTCCAGGGATCAACTCTGGAAACACCATATATTTT
>TRBV2|TRBJ1-5|.|medium-sized
CASSDRRLNQPQHF
TGTGCCAGCAGTGATCGGAGGCTCAATCAGCCCCAGCATTTT
>TRBV11-2|TRBJ2-1|TRBD2|once
CASSLTSGSSYEQFF
TGTGCCAGCAGCTTAACTAGCGGGAGTAGCTATGAGCAGTTCTTC
>TRBV4-1|TRBJ1-2|.|.
CASSQDHRNSLGGYGYTF
TGCGCCAGCAGCCAAGATCATCGGAACAGCCTAGGAGGCTATGGCTACACCTTC
>TRBV25-1|TRBJ2-5|TRBD1|.
CASTKWDRGETQYF
TGTGCCAGTACTAAATGGGACAGGGGGGAGACCCAGTACTTC
>TRBV18|TRBJ2-4|TRBD1|.
CASSPTGVLAKNIQYF
TGTGCCAGCTCGCCGACAGGGGTTCTAGCCAAAAACATTCAGTACTTC
>TRBV6-5|TRBJ1-2|TRBD1|.
CASSYAGTVYGYTF
TGTGCCAGCAGTTATGCCGGGACAGTCTATGGCTACACCTTC
>TRBV6-1|TRBJ2-7|.|once
CASSARGGDEQYF
TGTGCCAGCAGTGCCCGGGGAGGCGACGAGCAGTACTTC